These 30 T cell receptor beta chains came from one sample sequenced in a study of metastatic and nonmetastatic thyroid tumors. Patients underwent thyroid surgery, and none had received any treatment before it. TCRdb re-analyzed the PCR reads using MiXCR. The sample records some 21,000 clones, around 30% being singletons. Sequenced sample: tumor tissue. These receptors were obtained from a female donor with papillary thyroid cancer or a benign thyroid nodule (not recorded which). Some clones in this sample may be carry-over from other donors' samples.

About this clone itself: A much larger clone lies one base from this, so it may be a read error. The V gene is TRBV3-1, the J gene TRBJ1-2; D gene uncertain. The CDR3 loop spans 15 amino acids. Germline V gene lookup returns CDR1 LGHDT and CDR2 YNNKEL (reference sequence). V shed 2 bases and J shed 8 bases, with 18 bases lying between them. In nucleotides, the CDR3 is TGTGCCAGCAGCCAATCCCCGGGCAGTCTGGCCGGCTACACCTTC. Translated: CASSQSPGSLAGYTF.

This clone counts as medium-sized. The chain has TRBV7-2 and TRBJ2-7; TRBD1 matches 10 bases. The CDR3 runs to 14 residues. Unmatched junction bases numbered 7, after V lost 9 bases and J lost 2 bases. CDR1 and CDR2 from the germline V gene are SGHTA and FQGNSA. The CDR3 is CASTPGQGTYEQYF. The CDR3 DNA sequence: TGTGCCAGTACGCCGGGACAGGGGACCTACGAGCAGTACTTC.

This clone turned up a few times. A much larger clone lies a single base off, so this may be a read error. The sample holds other DNA sequences that translate to the same CDR3. The chain combines TRBV29-1 with TRBJ2-5; 12 bases align to TRBD2. Per germline, CDR1 SQVTM and CDR2 ANQGSEA. V lost 4 bases to trimming and J lost 9 bases; unmatched junction nucleotides: 9. The CDR3 has 14 residues. CDR3 in amino acids: CSVVPRLAGVAQYF. The CDR3 region has the DNA TGCAGCGTTGTCCCGAGACTAGCGGGAGTGGCCCAGTACTTC.

This clone was counted at least ten times. The chain employs TRBV4-1 and TRBJ2-3; 7 bases match TRBD2. The CDR3 has 16 amino acids. V shed 0 bases, J shed 5 bases, and the junction held 8 bases outside the gene matches. CDR1 and CDR2 from the germline V gene are MGHRA and YSYEKL. The CDR3 region is CASSQEGWGEGDTQYF. DNA for the CDR3: TGCGCCAGCAGCCAAGAAGGCTGGGGGGAGGGAGATACGCAGTATTTT.

This clone occurred a few times. The chain recombines TRBV6-9 with TRBJ2-7; D remains ambiguous. Trimming removed 10 bases from V and 4 bases from J, with 11 bases in between. Germline CDR1 is MNHGY and CDR2 is SVAAGI. This CDR3 is built from 11 residues. The CDR3 bases are TGTGCCATCATTTACGGGTACGAGCAGTACTTC. This gives the protein CAIIYGYEQYF.

This clone is deemed medium-sized. The J gene is TRBJ2-7, the V gene TRBV30; 9 bases are shared with TRBD2. Germline trimming cut 1 base from V and 7 bases from J; bases unmatched to any gene: 8. CDR1 and CDR2 from the germline V gene are GTSNPN and SVGIG (reference sequence). The CDR3 extends over 14 amino acids. This chain's CDR3 is CAWSGKAGGREQYF. The CDR3 DNA follows: TGTGCCTGGAGTGGTAAAGCGGGGGGCCGGGAGCAGTACTTC.

This sequence joins TRBV9 and TRBJ2-6; D is unclear. The CDR3 length is 15 residues. V lost 0 bases to trimming and J lost 5 bases, with 9 bases between them. CDR1 and CDR2 from the germline V gene are SGDLS and YYNGEE. The CDR3, as DNA: TGTGCCAGCAGCGTAGCTCCCCCCTGGGCCAACGTCCTGACTTTC. Translation: CASSVAPPWANVLTF.

The chain links TRBV5-1 to TRBJ2-2; the D is unclear. This CDR3 contains 14 residues. Deletions cut 4 bases from V and 3 bases from J, with 10 bases between. The germline V gene has CDR1 SGHRS and CDR2 YFSETQ. The CDR3 reads CASSLDGDTGELFF. CDR3 coding DNA: TGCGCCAGCAGCCTGGACGGCGACACCGGGGAGCTGTTTTTT.

This clone occurred many times. The chain employs TRBV7-8 and TRBJ2-5; D is perhaps TRBD2 (6 bases). This CDR3 has 14 residues. V was shortened by 2 bases and J by 1 base, with 8 bases between the two germline ends. CDR1 and CDR2 (germline): SGHVS, FQNEAQ. The CDR3 here is CASSLLALQETQYF. The CDR3, as DNA: TGTGCCAGCAGCTTACTAGCGCTCCAAGAGACCCAGTACTTC.

Concerning this clone itself: Being one base from a much bigger clone, this may be a read error. Likely a read error: the CDR3 ends without its conserved phenylalanine or tryptophan. The gene calls are TRBV29-1 and TRBJ2-3; D is possibly TRBD1 (5 bases). V was shortened by 8 bases and J by 6 bases, with 12 bases between the two germline ends. CDR1 is SQVTM and CDR2 is ANQGSEA in the germline V gene. The CDR3 is 11 residues long. The CDR3 nucleotides are TGCAGCTCGAGACAGTCGGATACGCAGTATCTT. Its protein is CSSRQSDTQYL.

A note on this clone: Mismatch with germline at one junction end may stem from a read error. V usage is TRBV11-1 and J usage is TRBJ1-6; D ambiguous. The germline CDR1 and CDR2 sequences are SGHAT and FQDESV (reference sequence). This CDR3 is 17 amino acids long. The CDR3 region has the DNA TGTGCCAGCAGCCCCCGGATTGGGGAATCCTATAACTCACACCTCCACTTT. Protein sequence: CASSPRIGESYNSHLHF.

There are many counts of this clone. V usage is TRBV19 and J usage is TRBJ2-3; possibly TRBD2 for D (5 bases). Between the trimmed V and J ends, which lost 4 bases and 1 base, there was a span of 12 bases. Germline CDR1 reads LNHDA; CDR2 reads SQIVND (reference sequence). The CDR3 runs 15 residues. The CDR3 sequence is CASSTGIGGTDTQYF. CDR3 bases: TGTGCCAGTAGTACCGGGATTGGAGGCACAGATACGCAGTATTTT.

This clone has a count of ten or more. V and J are TRBV3-1 and TRBJ2-7; TRBD1 matches at 9 bases. V was clipped by 1 base and J by 6 bases; unmatched bases: 1. Looked up from germline, CDR1 is LGHDT and CDR2 is YNNKEL (reference sequence). The CDR3 extends over 13 amino acids. CDR3 coding DNA: TGTGCCAGCAGCCAAGGGGACAGGGCCGAGCAGTACTTC. Translated, it gives CASSQGDRAEQYF.

On this clone: This may be a read error: a much more frequent sequence differs by one nucleotide. The rearrangement links TRBV5-4 to TRBJ1-4; no definite D call. Trimming left V 4 bases short and J 4 bases short, with 14 bases between. The germline V gene has CDR1 SGHNT and CDR2 YYREEE (reference sequence). The CDR3 covers 15 residues. The CDR3 is CASSPNRGINEKLFF. The CDR3 DNA is TGTGCCAGCAGCCCGAACCGGGGTATTAATGAAAAACTGTTTTTT.

By sample fraction, this clone is medium-sized. The V and J genes are TRBV11-2 and TRBJ1-1; maybe TRBD1 (5 bases). Germline lookup yields CDR1 SGHAT and CDR2 FQNNGV. Trimming took 3 bases from V and 11 from J, leaving 16 bases between them. This CDR3 region has 13 residues. The CDR3 DNA reads TGTGCCAGCAGCTTGGGCAGGGTAAGAGGGGCTTTCTTT. Encoded protein: CASSLGRVRGAFF.

This clone appeared many times. The chain employs TRBV12-3 or TRBV12-4 and TRBJ1-3; D gene unclear. This CDR3 is built from 12 residues. The V end was cut by 1 base, the J end by 7 bases, with 5 bases between. The CDR3 DNA sequence: TGTGCCAGCAGTTTAGGTACCAACACCATATATTTT. Protein product: CASSLGTNTIYF.

This clone was found many times. The chain couples TRBV28 to TRBJ1-2; D perhaps matches TRBD1 (5 bases). Germline V CDR1 and CDR2: MDHEN, SYDVKM. CDR3 size: 16 residues. Deletions cut 6 bases from V and 0 bases from J, with 17 bases between. CDR3 DNA: TGTGCCAGCAGCTCCCCAGGGTTTCTCACTAACTATGGCTACACCTTC. Encoded protein: CASSSPGFLTNYGYTF.

This clone was seen repeatedly, ten times or more. The chain joins TRBV20-1 to TRBJ2-3; 10 nucleotides match TRBD2. This CDR3 comprises 16 residues. V shed 3 bases, J shed 0 bases, and the junction held 6 bases outside the gene matches. Germline CDR1 reads DFQATT; CDR2 reads SNEGSKA (reference sequence). The CDR3 nucleotides read TGCAGTGCTAGTGAACTAGCGGGGTATAGCACAGATACGCAGTATTTT. Translated, it gives CSASELAGYSTDTQYF.

Turning to this clone: The junction does not match germline at one end; this may be a read error. This chain uses TRBV11-1 with TRBJ1-3, with a weak D call TRBD1 (6 bases). From germline, CDR1 is SGHAT and CDR2 FQDESV (reference sequence). The CDR3 runs to 16 residues. CDR3 DNA sequence: TGTGCCAGCAGCCCCCTGACAGGAGGTACTGGAAATACCATATATTTT. This codes for CASSPLTGGTGNTIYF.

This clone has ten or more counts. Being one base from a much bigger clone, this may be a read error. The chain uses TRBV6-2 or TRBV6-3 and TRBJ2-6; TRBD1 matches at 9 bases. Germline CDR1 reads MNHEY; CDR2 reads SVGEGT. The CDR3 is made up of 18 amino acids. The CDR3 sequence is CAGSLAAGQGDGANVLTF. Written as DNA, the CDR3 is TGTGCCGGCAGCCTCGCGGCGGGACAGGGTGATGGGGCCAACGTCCTGACTTTC.

V usage is TRBV4-3 and J usage is TRBJ2-2, with D unresolved. V shed 0 bases and J shed 7 bases, with 6 bases lying between them. The CDR3 contains 13 residues. Germline values: CDR1 LGHNA, CDR2 YSLEER. CDR3: CASSQDTNGELFF. In nucleotides, the CDR3 is TGCGCCAGCAGCCAAGATACAAACGGGGAGCTGTTTTTT.

This clone was picked up a small number of times. This may be a read error: a much more frequent sequence differs by one nucleotide. The V call is TRBV29-1, the J call TRBJ2-2; D remains ambiguous. Germline CDR1 is SQVTM and CDR2 is ANQGSEA. This CDR3 region has 13 residues. This chain's CDR3 is CSGRLANTVELFF. The CDR3 DNA is TGCAGCGGTAGGCTGGCGAACACCGTGGAGCTGTTTTTT.

This clone appeared many times. A junction end diverges from the germline sequence, so it may reflect a read error. Other DNA sequences from this sample encode an identical CDR3 as well. The chain joins TRBV27 to TRBJ2-5; 9 bases line up with TRBD2. The CDR3 runs to 15 residues. CDR1 is MNHEY, CDR2 SMNVEV, per germline (reference sequence). The CDR3 bases are TGTGCCAGCAGTTTCGGTGCGGGGGGGCGGGAGACTCAGTACTTC. It specifies CASSFGAGGRETQYF.

In its sample, this clone ranks as large. J is TRBJ2-1 and V is TRBV7-2; D is unresolved. CDR1 and CDR2 from the germline V gene are SGHTA and FQGNSA. V lost 2 bases to trimming and J lost 10 bases, with 12 bases between them. CDR3 size: 13 residues. The CDR3 spells CASSLWNYREQFF. As DNA, the CDR3 is TGTGCCAGCAGCTTATGGAACTATCGAGAGCAGTTCTTC.

Many counts were recorded for this clone. The chain links TRBV5-1 to TRBJ2-3, with 10 bases that match TRBD2. The CDR3 is 16 amino acids. Germline values: CDR1 SGHRS, CDR2 YFSETQ. V shed 3 bases, J shed 6 bases, and the junction held 10 bases outside the gene matches. CDR3 residues: CASSSMLAGAEDTQYF. CDR3 nucleotide sequence: TGCGCCAGCAGCTCCATGCTAGCGGGGGCGGAGGATACGCAGTATTTT.

In this sample, this clone turned up once. The V call is TRBV9, the J call TRBJ2-7; 8 positions agree with TRBD2. Germline trimming cut 1 base from V and 4 bases from J; bases unmatched to any gene: 7. Germline CDR1 SGDLS, CDR2 YYNGEE. CDR3 length: 15 residues. The CDR3 bases are TGTGCCAGCAGCGTATCACTAGCGGCTACGTACGAGCAGTACTTC. Protein sequence: CASSVSLAATYEQYF. The whole variable domain, filled in from reference TRBV9 and TRBJ2-7, reads DSGVTQTPKHLITATGQRVTLRCSPRSGDLSVYWYQQSLDQGLQFLIQYYNGEERAKGNILERFSAQQFPDLHSELNLSSLELGDSALYFCASSVSLAATYEQYFGPGTRLTVT.

The gene calls are TRBV12-3 or TRBV12-4 and TRBJ2-5; 9 nucleotides align to TRBD1. The CDR3 sequence is 13 residues long. J was trimmed by 7 bases and V by 5 bases; bases with no gene match: 5. CDR3 nucleotide sequence: TGTGCCAGCAGTCCCTTGACAGGGGGGACCCAGTACTTC. This encodes CASSPLTGGTQYF.

This clone was seen a single time. The chain carries TRBV4-2 and TRBJ2-6, with unresolved D. Per germline, CDR1 LGHNA and CDR2 YNFKEQ. The CDR3 sequence is 16 residues long. Deletions cut 0 bases from V and 0 bases from J, with 6 bases between. CDR3 nucleotides: TGTGCCAGCAGCCAAGATTGGGACTCTGGGGCCAACGTCCTGACTTTC. Its protein product is CASSQDWDSGANVLTF.

As to this clone: Since a much larger clone is just one base distant, this may be a read error. This sample includes further DNA sequences coding for the same CDR3. V and J are TRBV29-1 and TRBJ1-1; D is perhaps TRBD1 (5 bases). With 7 bases removed from V and 7 bases from J, the gap between germline ends came to 16 bases. CDR1 and CDR2 (germline): SQVTM, ANQGSEA. CDR3 length: 12 amino acids. The CDR3 sequence is CSASTGAFEAFF. CDR3 nucleotide sequence: TGCAGCGCATCCACAGGTGCCTTTGAAGCTTTCTTT.

Of note for this clone: An end of the junction differs from the germline gene, which may be a read error. V usage is TRBV5-5 and J usage is TRBJ2-1; TRBD1 matches 8 bases. Germline CDR1 SGHKS, CDR2 YYEKEE (reference sequence). The CDR3 runs to 15 residues. The DNA of the CDR3 is TGTGCCAGCAGTCACCGGGACAGGAAAAACAACGAGCAGTTCTTC. Translation gives CASSHRDRKNNEQFF.